The 24 T cell receptor beta chains in this list originate from one sample, sequenced in a study of shared clonotypes between healthy human individuals. This table comes from immunoSEQ multiplex PCR, and its TCRdb copy is limited to in-frame clones, with some not included. The sample contains roughly 1,600,000 clones, approximately 98.5% of which appear only once. Sequenced: naive CD4+ T cells sorted from blood. The subset here: CD45RA+ positively selected. These receptors originate from a man in his thirties or forties in good health.

In regard to this clone: The junction does not match germline at one end; this may be a read error. V is TRBV7-7 and J is TRBJ2-1; 7 nucleotides align to TRBD2. The CDR3 covers 11 residues. Germline CDR1 SSHAT, CDR2 FNYEAQ (reference sequence). The CDR3 sequence is CASSLAGLQVF. DNA for the CDR3: TGTGCCAGCAGCTTAGCGGGACTACAAGTCTTC.

In the case of this clone: In the same sample, other DNA sequences code for this CDR3. The V call is TRBV29-1, the J call TRBJ2-2; TRBD2 is a possible D gene (7 bases). The germline V gene has CDR1 SQVTM and CDR2 ANQGSEA. The CDR3 has 14 amino acids. Trimming removed 6 bases at V and 7 bases at J, with 18 bases between. The DNA for the CDR3 is TGCAGCGTGGGGGGGGCGGTTGGGAACGGGGAGCTGTTTTTT. Protein product: CSVGGAVGNGELFF.

Comment on this clone: Other nucleotide sequences in the sample specify the same CDR3. The chain joins TRBV5-6 to TRBJ2-3; D not resolved. V lost 2 bases to trimming and J lost 2 bases, with 6 bases between them. Per the germline V gene, CDR1 is SGHDT and CDR2 is YYEEEE. The CDR3 is 13 residues long. CDR3 coding DNA: TGTGCCAGCAGCTTAGCAGACACAGATACGCAGTATTTT. This codes for CASSLADTDTQYF.

J is TRBJ2-6 and V is TRBV6-6; a weak D match, TRBD2 (6 bases). The CDR3 extends over 15 amino acids. V lost 8 bases and J 3 bases, leaving 14 bases between the germline ends. Per the germline V gene, CDR1 is MNHNY and CDR2 is SVGAGI (reference sequence). CDR3 coding DNA: TGTGCCAGCTGGCCTGGGGGAGGTGGGGCCAACGTCCTGACTTTC. Translation: CASWPGGGGANVLTF.

This chain uses TRBV7-6 with TRBJ2-5, with 7 bases matching TRBD2. Trimming took 4 bases from V and 5 from J; bases not matched to a gene: 22. Per germline, CDR1 SGHVS and CDR2 FNYEAQ. The CDR3 spans 19 residues. The CDR3 here is CASSSARGLSGTTRETQYF. CDR3 sequence (DNA): TGTGCCAGCAGCTCCGCGAGGGGTCTGAGCGGGACTACCAGGGAGACCCAGTACTTC.

This chain links TRBV7-9 with TRBJ2-7; 8 bases are a match to TRBD1. The CDR3 sequence is 17 residues long. The germline V gene encodes CDR1 SEHNR and CDR2 FQNEAQ (reference sequence). V was pared by 6 bases and J by 4 bases, with 17 bases of the junction left unmatched. This chain's CDR3 is CASSPTPPGQALYEQYF. CDR3 nucleotides: TGTGCCAGCAGTCCTACCCCTCCGGGACAGGCTTTGTACGAGCAGTACTTC. Looking up the rest from reference TRBV7-9 and TRBJ2-7 gives the full variable domain: DTGVSQNPRHKITKRGQNVTFRCDPISEHNRLYWYRQTLGQGPEFLTYFQNEAQLEKSRLLSDRFSAERPKGSFSTLEIQRTEQGDSAMYLCASSPTPPGQALYEQYFGPGTRLTVT.

The V gene is TRBV30, the J gene TRBJ2-7, with TRBD1 matching over 12 bases. Per germline, CDR1 GTSNPN and CDR2 SVGIG (reference sequence). J lost 4 bases, V lost 4 bases, and 5 bases had no gene match. CDR3 length: 14 amino acids. The CDR3 region is CAWNLGQGAYEQYF. In nucleotides, the CDR3 is TGTGCCTGGAATCTGGGACAGGGGGCTTACGAGCAGTACTTC. Drawing the rest from reference TRBV30 and TRBJ2-7, the complete variable domain is SQTIHQWPATLVQPVGSPLSLECTVEGTSNPNLYWYRQAAGRGLQLLFYSVGIGQISSEVPQNLSASRPQDRQFILSSKKLLLSDSGFYLCAWNLGQGAYEQYFGPGTRLTVT.

The chain is built from TRBV28 and TRBJ2-1, with 7 bases identical to TRBD2. V gave up 5 bases and J gave up 1 base; unmatched junction bases: 5. This CDR3 is 15 amino acids long. Germline values: CDR1 MDHEN, CDR2 SYDVKM. The CDR3: CASSQSGASYNEQFF. CDR3 coding DNA: TGTGCCAGCAGTCAAAGCGGGGCGTCCTACAATGAGCAGTTCTTC.

This clone was observed a single time. The rearrangement joins TRBV5-8 to TRBJ2-1; 8 bases align to TRBD2. V was clipped by 3 bases and J by 7 bases; unmatched bases: 15. This CDR3 is 17 amino acids long. Germline V CDR1 and CDR2: SGHTS, YDEGEE. In nucleotides, the CDR3 is TGTGCCAGCAGCTCTCTGATTGAGCGGGAGAGGGTGAATGAGCAGTTCTTC. Its protein product is CASSSLIERERVNEQFF. Supplemented by reference TRBV5-8 and TRBJ2-1, the full variable domain reads EAGVTQSPTHLIKTRGQQATLRCSPISGHTSVYWYQQALGLGLQFLLWYDEGEERNRGNFPPRFSGRQFPNYSSELNVNALELEDSALYLCASSSLIERERVNEQFFGPGTRLTVL.

This chain uses TRBV5-5 with TRBJ2-7, with 8 bases lining up with TRBD1. J gave up 3 bases and V 3 bases, and 8 bases lay outside the gene matches. The CDR3 consists of 15 residues. Germline V gives CDR1 SGHKS, CDR2 YYEKEE (reference sequence). CDR3 amino acids: CASSWGTGGFYEQYF. Written as DNA, the CDR3 is TGTGCCAGCAGCTGGGGGACAGGCGGTTTCTACGAGCAGTACTTC.

This clone was detected only once. The chain carries TRBV28 and TRBJ2-3; D is unclear. The CDR3 is 14 residues long. V was trimmed by 4 bases and J by 5 bases, leaving 13 bases between them. Germline CDR1 reads MDHEN; CDR2 reads SYDVKM. The CDR3 sequence is CASSWEPVGDTQYF. The DNA for the CDR3 is TGTGCCAGCAGTTGGGAACCTGTGGGAGATACGCAGTATTTT.

The chain links TRBV23-1 to TRBJ2-1; 9 bases agree with TRBD2. TRBV23-1 is annotated as an ORF whose role is uncertain. J gave up 5 bases and V 4 bases, and 6 bases lay outside the gene matches. This CDR3 has 15 amino acids. The chain's CDR3 is CASSRFCGRDNEQFF. CDR3 DNA sequence: TGCGCCAGCAGTCGGTTTTGCGGGAGGGACAATGAGCAGTTCTTC.

This chain connects TRBV7-3 to TRBJ1-5; TRBD1 agrees at 7 bases. V gave up 8 bases and J gave up 7 bases; unmatched junction bases: 11. This CDR3 contains 14 residues. Germline V gene lookup returns CDR1 SGHTA and CDR2 FQGTGA. CDR3 DNA sequence: TGTGCCAGCCCCCCCCCAGGGGGTTTCCAGCCCCAGCATTTT. Its protein is CASPPPGGFQPQHF. The full variable domain, its missing parts supplied by reference TRBV7-3 and TRBJ1-5, is GAGVSQTPSNKVTEKGKYVELRCDPISGHTALYWYRQSLGQGPEFLIYFQGTGAADDSGLPNDRFFAVRPEGSVSTLKIQRTERGDSAVYLCASPPPGGFQPQHFGDGTRLSIL.

With regard to this clone: Additional DNA sequences in this sample encode the identical CDR3. The V gene is TRBV5-4, the J gene TRBJ2-7; 11 nucleotides match TRBD2. Trimming removed 3 bases from V and 4 bases from J; junction bases left unmatched: 6. CDR3 length equals 15 residues. The germline gives CDR1 SGHNT, CDR2 YYREEE (reference sequence). The CDR3 protein is CASSSPGLADYEQYF. In DNA, the CDR3 is TGTGCCAGCAGCTCTCCGGGACTAGCGGATTACGAGCAGTACTTC.

The gene calls are TRBV5-1 and TRBJ2-5; D not certain. CDR3 length: 13 amino acids. Germline CDR1 is SGHRS and CDR2 is YFSETQ. Trimming removed 0 bases at V and 2 bases at J, with 5 bases between. The CDR3 loop is CASSLAQQETQYF. The CDR3 DNA reads TGCGCCAGCAGCTTGGCACAGCAAGAGACCCAGTACTTC.

J is TRBJ2-5 and V is TRBV5-1; D unresolved. This CDR3 has 14 amino acids. Germline V lookup: CDR1 SGHRS, CDR2 YFSETQ. V gave up 3 bases and J gave up 4 bases, with 13 bases separating them. The chain's CDR3 is CASSSSIPLETQYF. CDR3 sequence (DNA): TGCGCCAGCAGCTCCTCCATCCCACTAGAGACCCAGTACTTC. Complete variable domain (other parts from reference TRBV5-1 and TRBJ2-5): KAGVTQTPRYLIKTRGQQVTLSCSPISGHRSVSWYQQTPGQGLQFLFEYFSETQRNKGNFPGRFSGRQFSNSRSEMNVSTLELGDSALYLCASSSSIPLETQYFGPGTRLLVL.

The chain uses TRBV7-9 and TRBJ2-7; TRBD1 aligns across 7 bases. In germline, CDR1 is SEHNR, CDR2 FQNEAQ (reference sequence). Trimming cost V 5 bases and J 7 bases; bases outside gene matches: 5. The CDR3 consists of 12 residues. In DNA, the CDR3 is TGTGCCAGCAGCCAACCAGGGGGAGAGCAGTACTTC. This encodes CASSQPGGEQYF.

The chain has TRBV6-6 and TRBJ2-7, with 7 bases aligning to TRBD1. Germline CDR1 MNHNY, CDR2 SVGAGI (reference sequence). The length of the CDR3 is 14 residues. The V gene end was trimmed by 4 bases and the J gene end by 2 bases; junction bases not matched to a gene: 5. The CDR3 is CASSSHRGAYEQYF. CDR3 nucleotide sequence: TGTGCCAGCAGTTCCCACAGGGGCGCCTACGAGCAGTACTTC.

This clone has only one observation. The V gene is TRBV5-1, the J gene TRBJ2-2; D is possibly TRBD1 (5 bases). This CDR3 has 15 amino acids. Trimming stripped 1 base from V and 6 bases from J, with 13 bases between. In germline, CDR1 is SGHRS, CDR2 YFSETQ. DNA of the CDR3: TGCGCCAGCAGCTTGACTCAGGGTGGGTCCGGGGAGCTGTTTTTT. It is translated as CASSLTQGGSGELFF.

This chain links TRBV7-9 with TRBJ2-3; 11 bases are a match to TRBD2. CDR3 length: 17 residues. Germline lookup yields CDR1 SEHNR and CDR2 FQNEAQ (reference sequence). J lost 5 bases, V lost 1 base, and 8 bases had no gene match. The DNA of the CDR3 is TGTGCCAGCAGCTTAGGGGCACTAGCGGGAGTGAAAGATACGCAGTATTTT. This sequence encodes CASSLGALAGVKDTQYF.

The chain employs TRBV29-1 and TRBJ1-2; D remains unclear. Trimming removed 3 bases at V and 8 bases at J, with 13 bases between. This CDR3 is built from 12 residues. Germline CDR1 SQVTM, CDR2 ANQGSEA. The CDR3 region has the DNA TGCAGCGTTGAGGGCAGTATCGGAGGCTACACCTTC. Encoded protein: CSVEGSIGGYTF.

The V gene is TRBV7-9, the J gene TRBJ2-7; 13 bases agree with TRBD2. The CDR3 loop spans 17 amino acids. The ends lost 5 bases at V and 7 bases at J; junction bases unmatched: 14. Germline-derived CDR1 and CDR2 are SEHNR and FQNEAQ (reference sequence). The CDR3, as DNA: TGTGCCAGCAGCCGCGTCCCGGGACTAGCGGGAAAGTATGAGCAGTACTTC. Translating it yields CASSRVPGLAGKYEQYF.

The rearrangement uses TRBV6-5 and TRBJ1-4, with D uncertain. The CDR3 runs to 12 residues. Trimming shortened V by 10 bases and J by 5 bases, and 11 bases separated the two germline ends. CDR1 is MNHEY, CDR2 SVGAGI, per germline. CDR3: CATRGQNEKLFF. For the CDR3, the DNA is TGTGCCACCCGAGGGCAGAATGAAAAACTGTTTTTT.

This chain uses TRBV7-9 with TRBJ2-7; tentative D call: TRBD1 (6 bases). There are 15 residues in the CDR3. Deletions cut 1 base from V and 0 bases from J, with 10 bases between. Per the germline V gene, CDR1 is SEHNR and CDR2 is FQNEAQ (reference sequence). The CDR3 DNA is TGTGCCAGCAGCTTAGGTGACAGGAGCTCCTACGAGCAGTACTTC. Encoded protein: CASSLGDRSSYEQYF. Supplemented by reference TRBV7-9 and TRBJ2-7, the full variable domain reads DTGVSQNPRHKITKRGQNVTFRCDPISEHNRLYWYRQTLGQGPEFLTYFQNEAQLEKSRLLSDRFSAERPKGSFSTLEIQRTEQGDSAMYLCASSLGDRSSYEQYFGPGTRLTVT.